The TCR beta chain under discussion was sequenced for a study of beta chain features in type 1 diabetes. As every portion of the isolated RNA was reverse transcribed, the sequencing read expressed TCRB transcripts. Sequencing used immunoSEQ multiplex PCR; TCRdb keeps in-frame clones, though not all of them. The table includes 200,000 to 250,000 clones, roughly 10% detected once. The CDR3 contains 15 residues. Per the germline V gene, CDR1 is SGHAT and CDR2 is FQNNGV. With V trimmed by 3 bases and J by 2 bases, 5 bases remained unmatched. The clonotype comes from a man aged 18 to 30 in good health. The source material was central memory CD4+ T cells from blood. The chain carries TRBV11-2 and TRBJ2-3; 7 positions agree with TRBD1. Here the CDR3 DNA reads TGTGCCAGCAGCTTCGGACAGGTCCACACAGATACGCAGTATTTT. It translates to CASSFGQVHTDTQYF.